This T cell receptor beta chain was obtained from a study of T cells in Graves' hyperthyroidism and ophthalmopathy. A remark on this clonotype: A read error may be the cause here, since a much bigger clone is one base away.

From RNA transcripts, TCR beta CDR3 regions were amplified. The HTBI primer set drove a first-round RT-PCR of the TCR CDR3. A single record per CDR3 protein comes from TCRdb applying MiXCR to the multiplex PCR reads. The table records roughly 130,000 distinct CDR3 sequences, around 21% of them present only once. The CDR3 totals 15 residues. The TCR comes from a woman aged 45-65 years with Graves' hyperthyroidism that later progressed to Graves' ophthalmopathy. The sequencing input was blood. J is TRBJ2-1 and V is TRBV12-3 or TRBV12-4; TRBD2 matches 8 bases. CDR3 in DNA: TGTGCCAGCAGGAAAACTAGCGGTTCCTACGATGAGCAGTTCTTC. Translated: CASRKTSGSYDEQFF.